A single sample is the source of the 6 T cell receptor beta chains below, sequenced in a study of radiation and T cells in renal cell carcinoma. Time point specified: baseline pretreatment blood. Regarding treatment: 15 Gy SBRT to primary tumor, nephrectomy 4 weeks later. The method was immunoSEQ multiplex PCR; TCRdb's version includes in-frame clones alone and lacks a portion of them. The sample lists over 120,000 clones, roughly 88% occurring once. This specimen consisted of blood, obtained from a patient whose treatment included radiotherapy and nephrectomy. All receptors derive from a woman between 45 and 60 years old with renal cell carcinoma.

The rearrangement links TRBV5-1 to TRBJ1-4, with a weak D call TRBD1 (5 bases). From germline, CDR1 is SGHRS and CDR2 YFSETQ. V lost 5 bases, J lost 7 bases, and 18 bases lay in between. The CDR3 covers 15 residues. DNA for the CDR3: TGCGCCAGCAGGGATGAGGGCCAGGGCCCTGAAAAACTGTTTTTT. It is translated as CASRDEGQGPEKLFF.

V is TRBV2 and J is TRBJ1-4, with D tentatively TRBD1 (5 bases). Trimming pared 6 bases from V and 7 bases from J, leaving 15 bases between. The CDR3 length is 14 residues. In germline, CDR1 is SNHLY, CDR2 FYNNEI. CDR3 nucleotides: TGTGCCAGCAGCGACTCATGGGGGGGTGAAAAACTGTTTTTT. This codes for CASSDSWGGEKLFF.

The table lists this clone with a count of one. The chain employs TRBV18 and TRBJ1-5, with D uncertain. CDR3 length equals 14 residues. V lost 4 bases and J 4 bases, leaving 11 bases between the germline ends. Germline CDR1 KGHSH, CDR2 LQKENI. CDR3 sequence: CASSQSSGNQPQHF. CDR3 nucleotides: TGTGCCAGCTCACAGAGCTCTGGAAATCAGCCCCAGCATTTT.

The chain has TRBV7-2 and TRBJ2-3; TRBD2 agrees at 8 bases. Unmatched junction bases numbered 8, after V lost 7 bases and J lost 2 bases. Germline V gives CDR1 SGHTA, CDR2 FQGNSA. This CDR3 spans 15 amino acids. CDR3 nucleotides: TGTGCCAGCACCTCGGGGGGGATATACACAGATACGCAGTATTTT. Translating gives CASTSGGIYTDTQYF.

This clone was found a few times. The chain has TRBV19 and TRBJ1-1, with D unresolved. V lost 1 base to trimming and J lost 1 base, with 7 bases between them. This CDR3 is built from 14 residues. Germline assignment: CDR1 LNHDA and CDR2 SQIVND (reference sequence). The DNA of the CDR3 is TGTGCCAGTAGTATAGGGACGGAGAACACTGAAGCTTTCTTT. Amino acid sequence: CASSIGTENTEAFF.

This chain connects TRBV19 to TRBJ1-1; tentatively, D is TRBD1 (5 bases). Germline V lookup: CDR1 LNHDA, CDR2 SQIVND (reference sequence). Deletions cut 5 bases from V and 3 bases from J, with 13 bases between. This CDR3 is 14 amino acids long. CDR3 nucleotide sequence: TGTGCCAGTAGTGGCAGGGTTGATTACACTGAAGCTTTCTTT. Its translation: CASSGRVDYTEAFF.